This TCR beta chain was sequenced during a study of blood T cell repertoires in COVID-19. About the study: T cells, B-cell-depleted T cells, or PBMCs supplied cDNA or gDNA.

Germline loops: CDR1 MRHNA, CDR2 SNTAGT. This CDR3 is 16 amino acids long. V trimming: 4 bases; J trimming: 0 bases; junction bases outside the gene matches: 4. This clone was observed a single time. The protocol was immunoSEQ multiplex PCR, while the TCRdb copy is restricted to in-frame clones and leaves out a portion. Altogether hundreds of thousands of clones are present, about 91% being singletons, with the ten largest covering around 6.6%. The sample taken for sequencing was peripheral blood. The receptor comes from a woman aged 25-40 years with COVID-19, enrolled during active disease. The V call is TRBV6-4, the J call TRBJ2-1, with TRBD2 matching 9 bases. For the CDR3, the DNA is TGTGCCAGCAGTGTACGACTAGCGGACTCCTACAATGAGCAGTTCTTC. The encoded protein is CASSVRLADSYNEQFF.